This entry lists 19 T cell receptor beta chains sequenced from one sample in a study of T cells after yellow fever vaccination. TCRdb re-analysed the 5' RACE reads in MiXCR, keeping a single row per CDR3 protein. The sample shows about 63,000 distinct CDR3 sequences, around 7.4% of them seen only once. The source material was CD8+ T cells sorted from PBMCs, sampled 15 days after the yellow fever booster vaccination. The source is a man aged 25 to 40 who received the YFV17D yellow fever vaccine.

This clonotype was counted ten times or more. The chain combines TRBV18 with TRBJ2-1; tentatively, D is TRBD1 or TRBD2 (6 bases each). Trimming took off 4 bases at V and 9 bases at J, with 16 bases between the two ends. Germline assignment: CDR1 KGHSH and CDR2 LQKENI. The CDR3 length is 14 residues. The CDR3 protein is CASSLQGTSPEQFF. The DNA for the CDR3 is TGTGCCAGCTCACTACAGGGTACTAGCCCTGAGCAGTTCTTC. Using reference TRBV18 and TRBJ2-1 for the parts outside the CDR3, the full variable domain is NAGVMQNPRHLVRRRGQEARLRCSPMKGHSHVYWYRQLPEEGLKFMVYLQKENIIDESGMPKERFSAEFPKEGPSILRIQQVVRGDSAAYFCASSLQGTSPEQFFGPGTRLTVL.

This clonotype was detected many times. V usage is TRBV6-1 and J usage is TRBJ2-1; D is unclear. The CDR3 length is 16 residues. The germline gives CDR1 MNHNS, CDR2 SASEGT. V was clipped by 6 bases and J by 5 bases, with 20 bases between them. Here the CDR3 reads CASSRGRSGINNEQFF. As DNA, the CDR3 is TGTGCCAGCAGCCGTGGGCGTTCGGGCATCAACAATGAGCAGTTCTTC.

This clonotype showed up many times. The chain is built from TRBV10-2 and TRBJ2-7; 7 positions agree with TRBD2. With V trimmed by 0 bases and J by 1 base, 18 bases remained unmatched. The CDR3 spans 20 residues. CDR1 is WSHSY and CDR2 is SAAADI in the germline V gene. CDR3 residues: CASSESTLGHRAGVSYEQYF. CDR3 coding DNA: TGCGCCAGCAGTGAGTCGACCTTGGGGCATAGGGCGGGAGTGTCCTACGAGCAGTACTTC.

Notes on this clonotype: Just one base apart from a much larger clone, this may be a read error. The V gene is TRBV3-1, the J gene TRBJ1-1; a possible D gene is TRBD1 (5 bases). Trimming removed 4 bases at V and 4 bases at J, with 13 bases between. Germline V CDR1 and CDR2: LGHDT, YNNKEL (reference sequence). This CDR3 has 14 amino acids. This CDR3 is CASSPYYRSTEAFF. CDR3 bases: TGTGCCAGCAGCCCTTATTACAGGAGCACTGAAGCTTTCTTT.

This clonotype was recorded only once. Just one base apart from a much larger clone, this may be a read error. It is unclear where the CDR3 begins or ends on the DNA, so no DNA is shown, and the CDR3 is as TCRdb lists it. The V and J genes are TRBV3-1 and TRBJ2-1; the table gives TRBD2 as D, unverified against the DNA. The CDR3 spans 17 amino acids, including both terminal residues. Germline-derived CDR1 and CDR2 are LGHDT and YNNKEL (reference sequence). The CDR3 region is CASTKGVAGGAIYEKFF.

This clonotype was found many times. This chain's CDR3 is CSASLGRNTGELFF. The CDR3 DNA reads TGCAGTGCTAGTTTGGGGCGTAACACCGGGGAGCTGTTTTTT. The rearrangement links TRBV20-1 to TRBJ2-2; TRBD1 might be the D (5 bases). The length of the CDR3 is 14 residues. The V gene's germline CDR1 is DFQATT and CDR2 SNEGSKA (reference sequence). V was clipped by 3 bases and J by 2 bases, with 10 bases between them.

This clonotype was observed many times. The V call is TRBV5-1, the J call TRBJ2-2; no reliable D call. Germline CDR1 and CDR2: SGHRS and YFSETQ. This CDR3 contains 16 residues. V shed 4 bases and J shed 4 bases, with 17 bases lying between them. The CDR3 region has the DNA TGCGCCAGCAGCCCACTGACGGAGTCGGGCACCGGGGAGCTGTTTTTT. Translation: CASSPLTESGTGELFF.

This clonotype was observed many times. V is TRBV20-1 and J is TRBJ1-6; D not certain. CDR3 length equals 16 residues. Germline CDR1 DFQATT, CDR2 SNEGSKA (reference sequence). Between the trimmed V and J ends, which lost 7 bases and 0 bases, there was a span of 16 bases. CDR3 DNA sequence: TGCAGTGTTCCCCCCCGGGATGGCTCCTATAATTCACCCCTCCACTTT. Amino acids: CSVPPRDGSYNSPLHF.

This clonotype was recorded many times. J is TRBJ1-1 and V is TRBV5-1; D gene unclear. V shed 4 bases and J shed 1 base, with 8 bases lying between them. Per germline, CDR1 SGHRS and CDR2 YFSETQ. The CDR3 is 13 amino acids. Written as DNA, the CDR3 is TGCGCCAGCAGCACACCTGGGAACACTGAAGCTTTCTTT. This codes for CASSTPGNTEAFF.

V usage is TRBV4-1 and J usage is TRBJ2-1, with a tentative D call TRBD1 (6 bases). This CDR3 is 12 amino acids long. CDR1 is MGHRA, CDR2 YSYEKL, per germline. Trimming cost V 3 bases and J 10 bases, with 10 bases left between them. The CDR3 nucleotides are TGCGCCAGCAGCCAGGACAGTAGAGAGCAGTTCTTC. Encoded protein: CASSQDSREQFF.

This clonotype was observed many times. V and J are TRBV12-3 or TRBV12-4 and TRBJ2-6, with a possible D match to TRBD2 (5 bases). Trimming stripped 3 bases from V and 4 bases from J, with 10 bases between. The length of the CDR3 is 15 residues. The CDR3 spells CASSFMGSGANVLTF. CDR3 nucleotides: TGTGCCAGCAGTTTTATGGGGAGCGGGGCCAACGTCCTGACTTTC.

Many counts were recorded for this clonotype. J is TRBJ1-2 and V is TRBV29-1, with D perhaps matching TRBD1 (6 bases). Germline CDR1 is SQVTM and CDR2 is ANQGSEA. This CDR3 has 12 amino acids. V lost 3 bases to trimming and J lost 5 bases, with 10 bases between them. As DNA, the CDR3 is TGCAGCGTTGATAGCCAGGGGTATGGCTACACCTTC. It yields the protein CSVDSQGYGYTF.

Regarding this clonotype: A much larger clone lies a single base off, so this may be a read error. The chain links TRBV2 to TRBJ1-1, with no clear D. Trimming took off 1 base at V and 1 base at J, with 10 bases between the two ends. CDR3 length equals 15 residues. CDR1 and CDR2 from the germline V gene are SNHLY and FYNNEI. CDR3 nucleotide sequence: TGTGCCAGCAGTGAAGGCCGCAATCCGAACACTGAAGCTTTCTTT. Translation gives CASSEGRNPNTEAFF.

On this clonotype itself: A single base separates this from a much larger clone, so it may be a read error. The V and J genes are TRBV29-1 and TRBJ2-7; 7 positions agree with TRBD1. Unmatched junction bases numbered 2, after V lost 5 bases and J lost 4 bases. The CDR3 covers 11 residues. Germline V gives CDR1 SQVTM, CDR2 ANQGSEA. CDR3 protein: CSVLDRYEQYF. CDR3 nucleotides: TGCAGCGTTCTGGACAGGTACGAGCAGTACTTC.

J is TRBJ2-3 and V is TRBV29-1, with 13 nucleotides matching TRBD2. This CDR3 comprises 19 residues. Unmatched junction bases numbered 20, after V lost 5 bases and J lost 6 bases. Germline V gives CDR1 SQVTM, CDR2 ANQGSEA. The CDR3 sequence: CSVLHGTSGINIVTDTQYF. The CDR3 nucleotides are TGCAGCGTTCTTCACGGGACTAGCGGGATAAATATCGTCACGGATACGCAGTATTTT.

This clonotype has a handful of counts. DNA for the CDR3: TGCAGCGTTGAAGATCTGGACAGGGGAATCTACGAGCAGTACTTC. Its translation: CSVEDLDRGIYEQYF. V and J are TRBV29-1 and TRBJ2-7; 9 bases are a match to TRBD1. The CDR3 loop spans 15 amino acids. Germline-derived CDR1 and CDR2 are SQVTM and ANQGSEA. V dropped 0 bases and J dropped 3; count of bases not matched to a gene: 6.

This clonotype was seen repeatedly, ten times or more. This sequence joins TRBV20-1 and TRBJ2-1, with no clear D. With 3 bases removed from V and 10 bases from J, the gap between germline ends came to 7 bases. Germline assignment: CDR1 DFQATT and CDR2 SNEGSKA (reference sequence). The CDR3 is made up of 10 amino acids. In DNA form, the CDR3 reads TGCAGTGCTAGGGCCGGGGAGCAGTTCTTC. It encodes CSARAGEQFF.

This clonotype was counted many times. The DNA of the CDR3 is TGTGCCAGCAGTTACTCCACAGAACTCAATCAGCCCCAGCATTTT. As protein: CASSYSTELNQPQHF. The chain employs TRBV6-5 and TRBJ1-5; no clear D. The V end was cut by 0 bases, the J end by 3 bases, with 9 bases between. The CDR3 has 15 residues. Germline V lookup: CDR1 MNHEY, CDR2 SVGAGI.

Concerning this clonotype itself: Since a much larger clone is just one base distant, this may be a read error. CDR3 DNA: TGTTCCAGTAGTGCGTATAGGGATGAGCAGTTCTTC. Translated: CSSSAYRDEQFF. The chain recombines TRBV19 with TRBJ2-1; no reliable D call. This CDR3 is 12 amino acids long. Germline loops: CDR1 LNHDA, CDR2 SQIVND (reference sequence).